The T cell receptor beta chain under discussion was sequenced for a study of neurological immune-mediated disorders. Study-wide results and limits: The multiple sclerosis repertoire cluster was not associated with any clinical or MRI feature. In HTLV-1-associated myelopathy, TCR clonal expansion was greatest, and in multiple sclerosis it was least, below healthy controls.

CDR1 is DFQATT, CDR2 SNEGSKA, per germline (reference sequence). The CDR3 loop spans 16 amino acids. The junction had 13 bases not matched to a gene; V was cut back by 5 bases and J by 5 bases. This clonotype was found many times. Its antigen is currently unknown. The cDNA was synthesized by 5'RACE incorporating 10-nucleotide random UMIs. MiXCR, applied by TCRdb to the 5' RACE reads, yields one record per CDR3 protein. The sample has about 55,000 distinct CDR3 sequences, over 4% seen once. The clonotype was recovered from a man between 45 and 60 years old with multiple sclerosis. The gene calls are TRBV20-1 and TRBJ2-3; 10 positions agree with TRBD2. The sequencing sample was made of PBMCs. As DNA, the CDR3 is TGCAGTGCTCTGGGGGAGCGGGGGGGCCGGGGAGATACGCAGTATTTT. This translates into CSALGERGGRGDTQYF.